This entry features one T cell receptor (beta chain) sequence. Antigen unknown. Only Caucasian adults living in Nashville, Tennessee made up the donor group. This specimen belongs to a study of shared clonotypes between healthy human individuals. Study information: CD4 naive and memory got three plates each, CD8 naive two, CD8 memory one.

Some clones are missing from TCRdb's copy, which holds only in-frame ones; the method was immunoSEQ multiplex PCR. The sample lists roughly 2.5 million clones, more than 80% seen once, with over 0.12% in the top ten. Points from the study as a whole: Tissues were not sampled, only blood, and their repertoires likely differ. A small donor pool kept down the genetic and exposure-history diversity that was represented.

Germline assignment: CDR1 GTSNPN and CDR2 SVGIG (reference sequence). The V and J ends lost 4 bases and 4 bases respectively, with 13 bases between them. This CDR3 spans 13 amino acids. Input material: naive CD4+ T cells sorted from blood. The subset here: CD45RA+ positively selected. The sequence came from a man aged 18 to 29 in good health. The V gene is TRBV30, the J gene TRBJ2-5; no firm D call. CDR3 nucleotides: TGTGCCTGGACTCGGACCGCCCTAGAGACCCAGTACTTC. This encodes CAWTRTALETQYF.